A selection of T cell receptor beta chains follows, all from one sample in a study of CD8 T cells in Susac syndrome. TCRdb passed the immunoSEQ multiplex PCR reads through MiXCR, listing each CDR3 protein once. Here the sample spans approximately 150,000 distinct CDR3 sequences, 90% to 95% being singletons. The sample consisted of CD4+ T cells from PBMCs. The receptors were gathered from a human donor with multiple sclerosis. Each CDR3 is given with its conserved first and last residue. A D gene is named only where the DNA matches it firmly. The listing skips clone size in some rows; elsewhere it reads once, few, many or a size class.

clone_size	j_call	v_call	d_call	cdr3_aa	cdr3_nt
NA	TRBJ2-1	TRBV28	NA	CASTELDNEQFF	TGTGCCAGCACAGAGTTGGACAATGAGCAGTTCTTC
NA	TRBJ2-2	TRBV27	TRBD2	CASGRLAGAHTGELFF	TGTGCCAGCGGTCGACTAGCGGGAGCCCACACCGGGGAGCTGTTTTTT
NA	TRBJ1-1	TRBV20-1	NA	CSARIGSVNTEAFF	TGCAGTGCTAGGATAGGCAGCGTGAACACTGAAGCTTTCTTT
few	TRBJ1-1	TRBV9	NA	CASSVGVMNTEAFF	TGTGCCAGCAGCGTCGGGGTGATGAACACTGAAGCTTTCTTT
NA	TRBJ2-1	TRBV10-2	NA	CASSGSRGNWDNEQFF	TGCGCCAGCAGTGGGTCCCGGGGCAATTGGGACAATGAGCAGTTCTTC
NA	TRBJ1-2	TRBV29-1	NA	CSVVRGASDGYTF	TGCAGCGTTGTTCGGGGGGCATCGGATGGCTACACCTTC
NA	TRBJ1-1	TRBV18	TRBD1	CASSPTGRNTEAFF	TGTGCCAGCTCACCGACAGGGAGGAACACTGAAGCTTTCTTT
NA	TRBJ2-1	TRBV7-2	NA	CASSLQPRGGGNEQFF	TGTGCCAGCAGCTTACAACCCAGGGGAGGGGGGAATGAGCAGTTCTTC
NA	TRBJ2-1	TRBV29-1	NA	CSSWNEQFF	TGCAGCAGCTGGAATGAGCAGTTCTTC
NA	TRBJ2-1	TRBV7-3	NA	CASSSTAYPGEQFF	TGTGCCAGCAGCTCAACAGCCTATCCGGGGGAGCAGTTCTTC
few	TRBJ2-4	TRBV6-5	TRBD2	CASRRGRGSNIQYF	TGTGCCAGCAGGCGGGGGAGGGGATCGAACATTCAGTACTTC
NA	TRBJ1-6	TRBV2	NA	CACRLGGSPLHF	TGTGCCTGCCGACTGGGCGGATCACCCCTCCACTTT
once	TRBJ1-2	TRBV29-1	NA	CSVEGNGGYTF	TGCAGCGTTGAAGGTAACGGTGGCTACACCTTC
NA	TRBJ2-2	TRBV15	NA	CATSRALKDGELFF	TGTGCCACCAGCAGAGCCTTGAAGGACGGGGAGCTGTTTTTT
NA	TRBJ2-3	TRBV9	NA	CASSVGTTTSTDTQYF	TGTGCCAGCAGCGTAGGAACGACAACTAGCACAGATACGCAGTATTTT
NA	TRBJ1-1	TRBV9	NA	CASSPHISGTQKAFF	TGTGCCAGCAGCCCCCATATTTCCGGGACGCAAAAAGCTTTCTTT
NA	TRBJ1-4	TRBV5-6	NA	CASSSTSTVMRKLFF	TGTGCCAGCAGCTCCACCTCTACAGTAATGAGGAAACTGTTTTTT
NA	TRBJ2-7	TRBV10-3	NA	CAISELYEQYF	TGTGCCATCAGTGAGTTGTACGAGCAGTACTTC
NA	TRBJ1-1	TRBV3-1	TRBD1	CASSQPGTGNTEAFF	TGTGCCAGCAGCCAACCCGGGACAGGGAACACTGAAGCTTTCTTT